This TCR beta chain was identified during a study of Tregs in tolerant kidney transplant recipients. Study-level results: No direct test of biological reproducibility was done here.

This CDR3 region has 18 residues. Trimming cost V 3 bases and J 4 bases; bases outside gene matches: 17. Per germline, CDR1 MNHEY and CDR2 SMNVEV (reference sequence). Assay: immunoSEQ multiplex PCR; the TCRdb copy retains only in-frame clones and omits some. The sample lists tens of thousands of clones; 80% to 95% were seen once. On this clone itself: The antigen is undetermined.

Source: CD4+ T cells from blood, taken before the transplant. The TCR originated in a human donor who received a combined kidney and bone marrow transplant. The rearrangement uses TRBV27 and TRBJ1-1; the match to TRBD1 covers 7 bases. For the CDR3, the DNA is TGTGCCAGCAGTTTTCTCAATCACAGGGGATCATGGAGCACTGAAGCTTTCTTT. Translating gives CASSFLNHRGSWSTEAFF.